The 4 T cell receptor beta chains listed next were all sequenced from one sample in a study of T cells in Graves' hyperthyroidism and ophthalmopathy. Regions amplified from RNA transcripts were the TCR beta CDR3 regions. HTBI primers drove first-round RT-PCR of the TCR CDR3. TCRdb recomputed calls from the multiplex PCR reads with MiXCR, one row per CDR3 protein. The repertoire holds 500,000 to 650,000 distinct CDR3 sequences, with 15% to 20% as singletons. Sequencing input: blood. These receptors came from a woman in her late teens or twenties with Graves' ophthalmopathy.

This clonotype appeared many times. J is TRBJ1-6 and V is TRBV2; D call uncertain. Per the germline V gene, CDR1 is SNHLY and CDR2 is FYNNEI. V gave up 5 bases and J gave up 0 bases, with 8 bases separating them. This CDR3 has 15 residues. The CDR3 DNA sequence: TGTGCCAGCAGTATTGGTACCTCCTATAATTCACCCCTCCACTTT. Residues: CASSIGTSYNSPLHF.

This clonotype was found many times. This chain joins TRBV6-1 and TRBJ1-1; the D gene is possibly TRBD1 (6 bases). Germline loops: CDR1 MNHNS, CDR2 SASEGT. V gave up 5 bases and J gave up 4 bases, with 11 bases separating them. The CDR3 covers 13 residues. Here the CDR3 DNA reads TGTGCCAGCAGTCAGGGGCCTGGCACTGAAGCTTTCTTT. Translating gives CASSQGPGTEAFF.

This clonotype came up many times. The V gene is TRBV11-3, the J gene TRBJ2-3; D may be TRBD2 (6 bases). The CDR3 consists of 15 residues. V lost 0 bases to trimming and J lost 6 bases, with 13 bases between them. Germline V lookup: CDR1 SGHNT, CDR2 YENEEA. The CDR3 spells CASSLEAGSRDTQYF. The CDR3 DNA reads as TGTGCCAGCAGCTTAGAGGCGGGAAGTCGGGATACGCAGTATTTT.

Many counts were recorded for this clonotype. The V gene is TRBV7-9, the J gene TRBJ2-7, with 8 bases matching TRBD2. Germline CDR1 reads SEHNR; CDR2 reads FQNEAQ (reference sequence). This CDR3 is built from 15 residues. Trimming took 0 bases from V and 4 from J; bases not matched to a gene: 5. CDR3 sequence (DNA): TGTGCCAGCAGCTTAGCCCCAGCGGGAGTGTACGAGCAGTACTTC. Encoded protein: CASSLAPAGVYEQYF.